This T cell receptor beta chain was identified during a study of T cell repertoires in cytomegalovirus infection. Study background: Carrying CMV and the relevant HLA type showed in public TCR beta signatures. The study's findings and limits: Dominating the ex vivo response were HLA-C-restricted CMV-specific TCR beta clonotypes.

Germline CDR1 reads SGHTA; CDR2 reads FQGNSA. V dropped 2 bases and J dropped 0 bases, with 8 bases sitting between them. CDR3 length: 15 amino acids. TCRdb re-analysed the reads in MiXCR, keeping a single row per CDR3 protein. This sample has under 95,000 distinct CDR3 sequences; under 4.5% occur once, and the top ten carry roughly a fifth. This clonotype was picked up many times. Its specificity is unknown. The chain joins TRBV7-2 to TRBJ2-4; D unclear. Sequenced: PBMCs. The receptor's source is a human donor in good health (CMV status not recorded). Some clones in this sample may be carry-over from other donors' samples. The CDR3 spells CASSLTNLAKNIQYF. The DNA of the CDR3 is TGTGCCAGCAGCTTAACCAATCTAGCCAAAAACATTCAGTACTTC.